This T cell receptor beta chain stems from a study of monozygotic twins with inflammatory bowel disease (dated by TCRdb to between 2019 and 2020). In terms of the full investigation: The full study comprised 28 monozygotic twin pairs: nine German pairs (four IBD-concordant, five IBD-discordant) and 19 IBD-discordant Danish pairs. Each individual had, on average, about 151 000 unique TCRalpha sequences and 181 000 unique TCRbeta sequences available for analysis. Within discordant pairs, disease-associated traits were sought mainly by comparing IBD patients with their genetically identical healthy co-twins.

General conclusions and limits of the study: Compared with healthy twins, IBD patients had fewer clonotypes in common with other individuals, a difference most pronounced in patients showing signs of disease activity. The results gave no support for a single strong signal or clonotype linked to IBD. The analysis was unable to tell apart different T cell subtypes. Because patients were on differing immunosuppressive treatments, the repertoires may have picked up extra background noise and inter-individual variability. Repertoire similarity did not differ between concordant and discordant twins, possibly due to limited statistical power. IBD patients had lower TCRbeta repertoire diversity, measured by the inverse Simpson index, than their healthy co-twins.

From each donor, an approximately 2.5 ml peripheral blood sample was collected into PAXgene tubes and stored at -80 degrees C. Without any T cell sorting, total RNA was extracted from whole blood using the PAXgene blood miRNA kit on an automated QIAcube. Peripheral blood from monozygotic twin pairs concordant or discordant for inflammatory bowel disease was subjected to deep TCRalpha and TCRbeta repertoire profiling with unique molecular barcoding. Smoking habits were recorded for all twin pairs, and each individual was classified as a current, former or never smoker. Libraries were made using 5' RACE. For each TCR library, 3,500 to 4,000 ng of total RNA was used. For each sample, cDNA was synthesized in eight separate reactions using SMARTScribe reverse transcriptase. During cDNA synthesis, template switching was used to introduce unique molecular identifiers that contained a 6-nucleotide sample barcode. TCRalpha and TCRbeta cDNA was amplified in two nested PCRs of around 15 and 9 cycles, and bead purification was carried out after each PCR. Before amplification, the cDNA was both treated with uracil DNA-glycosylase and purified with the QIAquick PCR purification kit. The second PCR was the step at which Illumina TruSeq-compatible adapters and sample-specific barcodes were added. Library quality and concentration were checked on TapeStation and Qubit, and libraries were pooled at roughly 5 ng each. Sequencing of the pooled libraries was done on an Illumina HiSeq2500 single-index Rapid Run using custom sequencing primers and 2 x 100 bp reads. Per the original workflow: MiGEC version 1.2.6 was used for UMI-based consensus assembly, which corrected PCR and sequencing errors. MiXCR version 2.1.1 was used for V(D)J alignment, clonotype assembly and CDR3 extraction. Normalisation of gene usage, clonotype sharing and MAIT/NKT TCR abundance was achieved by analysing the top 1000, 10 000 and 20 000 clonotypes per sample. Diversity was computed as the inverse Simpson index with the vegan R package after downsampling to 27 000 UMIs. Paired Mann-Whitney U tests on discordant twin pairs were used, with Benjamini-Hochberg multiple-testing correction. TCRdb reprocessed the reads and assigns one entry to each CDR3 protein sequence, leaving out DNA. The V and J calls were determined by TCRdb, not by the authors. In this sample's table one finds nearly 450,000 distinct CDR3 sequences. The ten largest clonotypes hold more than 2% of the sample.

About this clonotype: Which antigen it targets is not known.

The CDR3 contains 15 residues, cysteine and phenylalanine counted. No DNA is recorded. Reading the germline V gene (reference sequence) gives CDR1 DFQATT and CDR2 SNEGSKA. In this chain, TRBV20-1 is recombined with TRBJ1-5. The TCR was taken from a human donor with ulcerative colitis or Crohn's disease, or a healthy co-twin of an affected twin (not recorded which). Sequenced input: blood. CDR3 reads: CSAIDAALGNQPQHF.